The rows below give T cell receptor beta chains drawn from one sample of a study of blood T cell repertoires in COVID-19. The table came from immunoSEQ multiplex PCR; TCRdb's copy has only in-frame clones and leaves some out. The data show roughly 130,000 clones, 65% to 90% seen once. What was sequenced was PBMCs or T cells enriched from blood (not recorded which). The receptors originated from a woman aged 45-60 years who had recovered from COVID-19. Both conserved end residues are part of each CDR3. The D gene is left open where the match is weak. Expanded clones get a size class; other rows say once, few or many, or leave the size out.

TRBV6-2/TRBV6-3	TRBJ2-2	-	TRBD1	CASSYGTGGRNTGELFF	TGTGCCAGCAGTTATGGGACAGGGGGTAGGAACACCGGGGAGCTGTTTTTT
TRBV7-2	TRBJ2-1	-	TRBD1	CASSLGDRGWMQFF	TGTGCCAGCAGCTTAGGGGACAGGGGTTGGATGCAGTTCTTC
TRBV27	TRBJ1-1	-	-	CASSRDRGRTVEAFF	TGTGCCAGCAGCCGTGATAGGGGACGGACAGTTGAAGCTTTCTTT
TRBV11-2	TRBJ1-2	-	-	CASSFIERGYTF	TGTGCCAGCAGCTTTATAGAGCGTGGCTACACCTTC
TRBV7-9	TRBJ1-2	-	-	CASSLGGMDYGYTF	TGTGCCAGCAGCTTAGGGGGCATGGACTATGGCTACACCTTC
TRBV27	TRBJ2-1	-	-	CASRPSRGITYNEQFF	TGTGCCAGCAGACCCTCCAGGGGTATAACCTACAATGAGCAGTTCTTC
TRBV15	TRBJ1-2	-	-	CATSSVTENYGYTF	TGTGCCACCAGCAGTGTGACAGAAAATTATGGCTACACCTTC
TRBV4-1	TRBJ2-3	-	TRBD2	CASSQGRLAGGSTDTQYF	TGCGCCAGCAGCCAAGGGCGGCTAGCGGGGGGGAGCACAGATACGCAGTATTTT
TRBV7-3	TRBJ2-1	-	TRBD2	CASSLRASGGYNEQFF	TGTGCCAGCAGCCTAAGGGCTAGCGGGGGGTATAATGAGCAGTTCTTC
TRBV5-1	TRBJ2-1	-	-	CASSPEALAGSEQFF	TGCGCCAGCAGCCCGGAGGCGCTGGCGGGGAGTGAGCAGTTCTTC
TRBV4-1	TRBJ1-3	once	-	CASSQESIALNTIYF	TGCGCCAGCAGCCAAGAAAGCATCGCTTTAAACACCATATATTTT
TRBV6-1	TRBJ1-1	-	-	CASSEGDFEAFF	TGTGCCAGCAGTGAAGGGGACTTTGAAGCTTTCTTT
TRBV5-1	TRBJ1-4	-	TRBD1	CASSWGQPKEKLFF	TGCGCCAGCAGCTGGGGACAGCCCAAGGAAAAACTGTTTTTT
TRBV14	TRBJ1-1	-	-	CASSQDLTYTEAFF	TGTGCCAGCAGCCAAGATTTGACATACACTGAAGCTTTCTTT
TRBV7-8	TRBJ2-6	-	TRBD1	CASSLDFFWDRASSGANVLTF	TGTGCCAGCAGCTTAGATTTCTTTTGGGACAGGGCGAGCTCTGGGGCCAACGTCCTGACTTTC
TRBV7-6	TRBJ2-3	-	-	CASSGRSRVSTDTQYF	TGTGCCAGCAGCGGCCGATCGAGGGTTAGCACAGATACGCAGTATTTT
TRBV4-1	TRBJ1-4	-	TRBD1	CASSQGQGIGEKLFF	TGCGCCAGCAGCCAAGGACAGGGGATAGGGGAAAAACTGTTTTTT
TRBV4-1	TRBJ1-6	-	-	CASSQDNTRSYNSPLHF	TGCGCCAGCAGCCAAGATAACACCCGCTCCTATAATTCACCCCTCCACTTT
TRBV28	TRBJ2-7	once	TRBD1	CASSLPGQGTYEQYF	TGTGCCAGCAGTCTACCGGGACAGGGAACCTACGAGCAGTACTTC
TRBV19	TRBJ1-5	few	-	CASTLGGGNQPQHF	TGTGCCAGTACGCTAGGCGGGGGGAATCAGCCCCAGCATTTT
TRBV2	TRBJ2-7	-	TRBD1	CASSDDRGRTYEQYF	TGTGCCAGCAGTGACGACAGGGGAAGGACCTACGAGCAGTACTTC
TRBV2	TRBJ2-2	-	TRBD2	CASSEELAGGGELFF	TGTGCCAGCAGTGAGGAGCTAGCGGGGGGCGGGGAGCTGTTTTTT
TRBV11-2	TRBJ1-6	-	TRBD1	CASSFGQGATFNSPLHF	TGTGCCAGCAGCTTCGGACAGGGTGCGACTTTTAATTCACCCCTCCACTTT
TRBV10-3	TRBJ2-3	-	-	CAISESAPTDTQYF	TGTGCCATCAGTGAGTCGGCCCCCACAGATACGCAGTATTTT